The next 19 T cell receptor beta chains were all read from a single sample in a study of shared clonotypes between healthy human individuals. Profiled with immunoSEQ multiplex PCR; TCRdb holds only in-frame clones, not every one. The sample has some 320,000 clones; 87% are singletons. Material for sequencing was memory CD8+ T cells sorted from blood. The subset is: CD45RO+ cells pooled with CCR7-negative TemRA cells. The receptors come from a man younger than 30 in good health.

This chain links TRBV4-3 with TRBJ1-2; 12 bases map to TRBD1. V gave up 0 bases and J gave up 4 bases; unmatched junction bases: 9. The CDR3 is made up of 18 amino acids. The germline gives CDR1 LGHNA, CDR2 YSLEER. The CDR3 is CASSQDRGTGGSSYGYTF. The CDR3, as DNA: TGCGCCAGCAGCCAAGATAGGGGGACAGGGGGCTCCTCCTATGGCTACACCTTC.

The CDR3 region is CASISEGHTEAFF. CDR3 sequence (DNA): TGTGCCAGCATATCGGAGGGACACACTGAAGCTTTCTTT. V is TRBV2 and J is TRBJ1-1; weak D call: TRBD1 (5 bases). Germline V lookup: CDR1 SNHLY, CDR2 FYNNEI. Trimming left V 7 bases short and J 3 bases short, with 12 bases between. The CDR3 sequence is 13 residues long.

The chain recombines TRBV30 with TRBJ2-3, with unresolved D. V lost 4 bases and J 0 bases, leaving 14 bases between the germline ends. In germline, CDR1 is GTSNPN, CDR2 SVGIG (reference sequence). CDR3 length equals 15 residues. CDR3 bases: TGTGCCTGGAACCCCAGCTACGGGAGCACAGATACGCAGTATTTT. It encodes CAWNPSYGSTDTQYF.

The rearrangement uses TRBV4-1 and TRBJ2-1; TRBD2 might be the D (5 bases). The V end was cut by 4 bases, the J end by 8 bases, with 15 bases between. The CDR3 extends over 14 amino acids. Germline CDR1 is MGHRA and CDR2 is YSYEKL. The chain's CDR3 is CASSLAPQEDEQFF. In DNA, the CDR3 is TGCGCCAGCAGCCTAGCCCCCCAGGAGGATGAGCAGTTCTTC.

This clone was detected only a few times. The chain carries TRBV28 and TRBJ2-5, with 11 positions matching TRBD2. This CDR3 is 19 amino acids long. Trimming removed 3 bases from V and 0 bases from J; junction bases left unmatched: 12. Germline values: CDR1 MDHEN, CDR2 SYDVKM. The CDR3 here is CASSFGLGLAGGYQETQYF. The CDR3 DNA follows: TGTGCCAGCAGTTTTGGGCTTGGGCTAGCGGGGGGTTACCAAGAGACCCAGTACTTC.

By sample share, this clone is medium-sized (0.01 to 0.1%). The J gene is TRBJ2-1, the V gene TRBV6-1; 9 bases agree with TRBD2. CDR1 is MNHNS, CDR2 SASEGT, per germline. This CDR3 region has 16 residues. Trimming took 2 bases from V and 4 from J; bases not matched to a gene: 6. The CDR3 sequence is CASSEWAGGPYNEQFF. The CDR3 region has the DNA TGTGCCAGCAGTGAATGGGCGGGGGGGCCATACAATGAGCAGTTCTTC.

This clone has only a few counts. The chain links TRBV11-1 to TRBJ2-5, with TRBD1 matching over 9 bases. Germline CDR1 is SGHAT and CDR2 is FQDESV (reference sequence). The CDR3 loop spans 15 amino acids. V lost 6 bases to trimming and J lost 4 bases; unmatched junction nucleotides: 9. The CDR3 loop reads CASRNEQGAGETQYF. CDR3 sequence (DNA): TGTGCCAGCAGAAACGAACAGGGGGCTGGAGAGACCCAGTACTTC.

The chain links TRBV10-2 to TRBJ2-1; TRBD2 agrees at 11 bases. The germline V gene has CDR1 WSHSY and CDR2 SAAADI. Trimming removed 2 bases from V and 2 bases from J; junction bases left unmatched: 2. This CDR3 is 16 amino acids long. The CDR3 loop reads CASSEELAGAYNEQFF. Here the CDR3 DNA reads TGCGCCAGCAGTGAGGAACTAGCGGGAGCCTACAATGAGCAGTTCTTC.

Comment on this clone: Other DNA sequences in this sample translate to the same CDR3. V and J are TRBV11-2 and TRBJ2-1; D is undetermined. The V gene's germline CDR1 is SGHAT and CDR2 FQNNGV. CDR3 size: 10 residues. Deletions cut 3 bases from V and 6 bases from J, with 0 bases between. In DNA, the CDR3 is TGTGCCAGCAGCTTCAATGAGCAGTTCTTC. This gives the protein CASSFNEQFF.

The chain combines TRBV5-1 with TRBJ2-1, with 7 nucleotides matching TRBD2. Germline lookup yields CDR1 SGHRS and CDR2 YFSETQ. This CDR3 has 14 amino acids. J lost 4 bases, V lost 2 bases, and 3 bases had no gene match. The CDR3 loop reads CASSLSSGYNEQFF. The CDR3 nucleotides are TGCGCCAGCAGCTTATCTAGCGGATACAATGAGCAGTTCTTC.

The chain recombines TRBV19 with TRBJ1-4, with D unclear. This CDR3 region has 13 residues. Germline lookup yields CDR1 LNHDA and CDR2 SQIVND (reference sequence). Trimming took 8 bases from V and 6 from J, leaving 13 bases between them. In nucleotides, the CDR3 is TGTGCCAGTTGGGTGGCGGAACATGAAAAACTGTTTTTT. This codes for CASWVAEHEKLFF.

A few counts support this clone. CDR3 protein: CASTLGRTSYEQYF. The DNA for the CDR3 is TGTGCCAGCACTCTGGGAAGGACGTCCTACGAGCAGTACTTC. The V call is TRBV28, the J call TRBJ2-7; D uncertain. The CDR3 is made up of 14 amino acids. The V gene's germline CDR1 is MDHEN and CDR2 SYDVKM. Trimming cost V 7 bases and J 1 base, with 14 bases left between them.

The genes are TRBV5-1 and TRBJ2-1; D is possibly TRBD1 (6 bases). The CDR3 runs to 13 residues. Germline V lookup: CDR1 SGHRS, CDR2 YFSETQ. Trimming took 4 bases from V and 6 from J, leaving 11 bases between them. The CDR3 DNA is TGCGCCAGCAGCCCGGGGACAAGCAATGAGCAGTTCTTC. Translated: CASSPGTSNEQFF.

CDR3 nucleotides: TGTGCCAGCAGTTTGGTGCTAGCGGGGGCAGGGGAGCAGTTCTTC. Amino acids: CASSLVLAGAGEQFF. V gene TRBV27 combines with J gene TRBJ2-1, with 10 bases lining up with TRBD2. The germline CDR1 and CDR2 sequences are MNHEY and SMNVEV (reference sequence). Trimming took 3 bases from V and 10 from J; bases not matched to a gene: 9. This CDR3 region has 15 residues.

This rearrangement joins TRBV11-3 to TRBJ1-1, with D tentatively TRBD1 (5 bases). Germline V CDR1 and CDR2: SGHNT, YENEEA. V lost 4 bases to trimming and J lost 2 bases, with 26 bases between them. This CDR3 is built from 19 residues. The CDR3 loop is CASSYLVSYDQGDNTEAFF. The CDR3 DNA sequence: TGTGCCAGCAGCTACCTAGTTAGTTATGACCAGGGAGATAACACTGAAGCTTTCTTT.

The CDR3 coding sequence is TGTGCCAGCAGTTGGTCTAGCGGGGTTGAAGAGACCCAGTACTTC. It is translated as CASSWSSGVEETQYF. V gene TRBV6-5 combines with J gene TRBJ2-5; 9 nucleotides align to TRBD2. The CDR3 consists of 15 residues. From germline, CDR1 is MNHEY and CDR2 SVGAGI. V was pared by 4 bases and J by 3 bases, with 6 bases of the junction left unmatched.

The chain uses TRBV13 and TRBJ1-2, with a possible D match to TRBD1 (5 bases). With 4 bases removed from V and 4 bases from J, the gap between germline ends came to 19 bases. The germline V gene has CDR1 PRHDT and CDR2 FYEKMQ (reference sequence). There are 16 residues in the CDR3. The CDR3 DNA sequence: TGTGCCAGCAGCTCCAGGGCAGGGCATATTCTCTATGGCTACACCTTC. Translated: CASSSRAGHILYGYTF.

V gene TRBV29-1 combines with J gene TRBJ1-2; 8 bases fit TRBD1. Germline V gene data show CDR1 as SQVTM and CDR2 as ANQGSEA. This CDR3 is built from 13 residues. The V gene end was trimmed by 3 bases and the J gene end by 8 bases; junction bases not matched to a gene: 8. CDR3: CSVESRTGMGYTF. The CDR3 nucleotides are TGCAGCGTTGAGTCCCGGACAGGGATGGGCTACACCTTC.

The chain links TRBV9 to TRBJ2-1, with a weak D call TRBD2 (6 bases). The V end was cut by 6 bases, the J end by 5 bases, with 15 bases between. CDR3 length: 14 residues. Germline V gene data show CDR1 as SGDLS and CDR2 as YYNGEE. This chain's CDR3 is CASTRPGGNNEQFF. CDR3 DNA: TGTGCCAGCACCAGGCCCGGGGGAAACAATGAGCAGTTCTTC.